This paragraph reports one TCR beta chain. As yet, its antigen is unknown. Among all donors, each was a healthy Caucasian. The data were obtained in a study of identical twins. General study points: Abundant beta clonotypes from cord blood had fewer insertions, unlike memory repertoires, which showed none.

TCRdb reprocessed the 5' RACE reads via MiXCR and lists one record per CDR3 protein. This sample has 500,000 to 650,000 distinct CDR3 sequences, with under 8.5% found just once. These same records also appear under a second study, on yellow fever vaccine responses in identical twins.

The receptor comes from a woman younger than 35 in good health. The sequenced sample consisted of PBMCs.

This CDR3 reads CASSSRDRSYEQYF. CDR3 in DNA: TGTGCCAGCAGCTCCCGGGACCGCTCCTACGAGCAGTACTTC. The chain links TRBV12-3 or TRBV12-4 to TRBJ2-7, with D perhaps assigned TRBD1 or TRBD2 (5 bases each). This CDR3 is 14 amino acids long. V lost 6 bases, J lost 0 bases, and 12 bases lay in between.